The clone carrying this TCR beta chain has only a few counts. Trimming at V came to 6 bases and at J to 2 bases, leaving 1 base not matched to a gene. Germline-derived CDR1 and CDR2 are ENHRY and SYGVKD. The CDR3 is 12 residues long. Only patients with CD8+CD57+ cell expansion on flow cytometry were chosen for sequencing. Genomic DNA was employed as the template in profiling TCR beta VDJ and CDR3. TCRdb re-analysed the reads in MiXCR, keeping a single row per CDR3 protein. Of approximately 220,000 distinct CDR3 sequences listed, around half are singletons. This entry comes from a study of CD8+CD57+ T cells in acquired aplastic anemia.

This chain joins TRBV10-3 and TRBJ2-7; TRBD2 agrees at 7 bases. The material sequenced was sorted CD4+, CD8+, or CD8+CD57+ T cells (not recorded which) from PBMCs. The source of this sequence is a human donor with aplastic anemia. The CDR3 nucleotides are TGTGCCATCAGCGGGACTACCTACGAGCAGTACTTC. As protein: CAISGTTYEQYF.